The clone carrying this T cell receptor beta chain was seen only a few times. Antigen unknown. This record belongs to a study of cytomegalovirus exposure and HLA in healthy donors. The wider study: Tens of millions of unique TCR sequences came from HLA-typed donors in an early release.

Findings and caveats of the study: TCR beta chain V- and J-gene trimming was linked, in a later analysis, to a missense variant in DCLRE1C.

CDR3 length: 15 residues. V was cut by 4 bases and J by 6 bases, with 17 bases left in between. Germline CDR1 is SGHKS and CDR2 is YYEKEE (reference sequence). PCR amplification relied on 60 Vbeta primers (plus 13 Jbeta primers). TCRdb keeps only in-frame clones here, not all; method: immunoSEQ multiplex PCR. The sample gives 150,000 to 200,000 clones, 65% to 90% of which show up once; about 11% is in the top ten. The rearrangement uses TRBV5-5 and TRBJ2-1; D ambiguous. This TCR came from a man aged 50-60 years in good health and CMV-seropositive. The sequencing input was PBMCs. The DNA for the CDR3 is TGTGCCAGCAGCCCGCGTCTCGAAGGAGTCAATGAGCAGTTCTTC. Protein: CASSPRLEGVNEQFF. The whole variable domain, remainder taken from reference TRBV5-5 and TRBJ2-1, is DAGVTQSPTHLIKTRGQQVTLRCSPISGHKSVSWYQQVLGQGPQFIFQYYEKEERGRGNFPDRFSARQFPNYSSELNVNALLLGDSALYLCASSPRLEGVNEQFFGPGTRLTVL.